Listed here are 26 T cell receptor beta chains from one sample, sequenced in a study of cytomegalovirus exposure and HLA in healthy donors. The study ran its PCR with 60 Vbeta and 13 Jbeta primers. Data came from immunoSEQ multiplex PCR; TCRdb stores just in-frame clones and leaves some out. This listing includes 55,000 to 70,000 clones. Sequencing was performed on PBMCs. These receptors were obtained from a female donor in good health and CMV-seropositive.

The chain uses TRBV18 and TRBJ1-2; D is unresolved. Germline loops: CDR1 KGHSH, CDR2 LQKENI. Deletions cut 2 bases from V and 0 bases from J, with 7 bases between. The CDR3 spans 14 residues. CDR3 coding DNA: TGTGCCAGCTCACCATTGCTAGCTAACTATGGCTACACCTTC. As protein: CASSPLLANYGYTF.

This chain links TRBV27 with TRBJ1-1; D may be TRBD1 (5 bases). Germline-derived CDR1 and CDR2 are MNHEY and SMNVEV (reference sequence). Deletions cut 3 bases from V and 5 bases from J, with 10 bases between. The CDR3 has 13 residues. Here the CDR3 DNA reads TGTGCCAGCAGTTTTGGGGGAGGGACTGAAGCTTTCTTT. Translation gives CASSFGGGTEAFF.

The chain couples TRBV6-1 to TRBJ2-5, with 7 bases lining up with TRBD2. The tail of the sequence fits TRBJ2-7 better, so the J call may be wrong. This CDR3 spans 15 amino acids. CDR1 is MNHNS and CDR2 is SASEGT in the germline V gene. Here the CDR3 DNA reads TGTGCCAGCAGTGAAGCGGGGGGTCTAGCGGCCGAGCAGTACTTC. Protein product: CASSEAGGLAAEQYF.

This chain uses TRBV4-3 with TRBJ1-2; no firm D call. This CDR3 contains 15 residues. CDR1 and CDR2 from the germline V gene are LGHNA and YSLEER. Trimming shortened V by 0 bases and J by 3 bases, and 11 bases separated the two germline ends. CDR3 region: CASSQDWYGDYGYTF. CDR3 bases: TGCGCCAGCAGCCAAGATTGGTACGGGGACTATGGCTACACCTTC.

The chain has TRBV5-6 and TRBJ2-7, with 11 bases lining up with TRBD1. Germline V gene sequence: CDR1 SGHDT, CDR2 YYEEEE. V lost 3 bases and J lost 4; bases outside the gene matches: 6. This CDR3 has 15 amino acids. The chain's CDR3 is CASSSRGTGGYEQYF. The CDR3 DNA reads TGTGCCAGCAGCTCTCGAGGGACAGGGGGATACGAGCAGTACTTC.

This chain connects TRBV5-1 to TRBJ2-7, with D unresolved. There are 14 residues in the CDR3. V lost 0 bases and J lost 2, with 9 bases in between. Germline V gives CDR1 SGHRS, CDR2 YFSETQ. The DNA for the CDR3 is TGCGCCAGCAGCTTGGCCTGGCAGACCTACGAGCAGTACTTC. Amino acid sequence: CASSLAWQTYEQYF.

This chain links TRBV7-9 with TRBJ1-2; D not certain. Germline CDR1 SEHNR, CDR2 FQNEAQ (reference sequence). The ends were cut back, 1 base at V and 2 bases at J, with 23 bases in the middle. This CDR3 spans 19 amino acids. CDR3 region: CASSLDLHPPTAGNYGYTF. Written as DNA, the CDR3 is TGTGCCAGCAGCTTAGACCTGCACCCCCCTACGGCGGGCAACTATGGCTACACCTTC.

The J gene is TRBJ2-3, the V gene TRBV4-3, with D unresolved. The CDR3 length is 17 residues. V gave up 1 base and J gave up 2 bases, with 16 bases separating them. Per germline, CDR1 LGHNA and CDR2 YSLEER. The CDR3 DNA reads as TGCGCCAGCAGCCAAGGCCTACCCGGTGTGGTCACAGATACGCAGTATTTT. Protein product: CASSQGLPGVVTDTQYF.

The V gene is TRBV7-9, the J gene TRBJ2-7, with 8 bases aligning to TRBD1. The CDR3 has 14 residues. Germline-derived CDR1 and CDR2 are SEHNR and FQNEAQ (reference sequence). The junction had 4 bases not matched to a gene; V was cut back by 4 bases and J by 2 bases. CDR3 sequence (DNA): TGTGCCAGCAGCTCCAAGACAGGGGCCTACGAGCAGTACTTC. Its translation: CASSSKTGAYEQYF.

The CDR3 DNA follows: TGTGCCAGCAGTTTCTGGGAGGCGACGGGGGCTGAAGCTTTCTTT. Its protein product is CASSFWEATGAEAFF. The V call is TRBV28, the J call TRBJ1-1, with D maybe TRBD1 (5 bases). Germline V gene sequence: CDR1 MDHEN, CDR2 SYDVKM. The CDR3 consists of 15 residues. Trimming shortened V by 3 bases and J by 6 bases, and 17 bases separated the two germline ends. The full variable domain, with the rest looked up from reference TRBV28 and TRBJ1-1, is DVKVTQSSRYLVKRTGEKVFLECVQDMDHENMFWYRQDPGLGLRLIYFSYDVKMKEKGDIPEGYSVSREKKERFSLILESASTNQTSMYLCASSFWEATGAEAFFGQGTRLTVV.

This chain connects TRBV29-1 to TRBJ1-2; the match to TRBD1 covers 7 bases. The CDR3 totals 13 residues. After removal of 7 bases from V and 7 bases from J, the junction contained 12 bases not matched to a gene. Germline CDR1 is SQVTM and CDR2 is ANQGSEA. The CDR3 region is CSAGGGAGFGYTF. DNA for the CDR3: TGCAGCGCCGGAGGGGGCGCGGGGTTTGGCTACACCTTC.

This chain links TRBV27 with TRBJ1-4; a weak D match, TRBD1 (6 bases). Trimming removed 5 bases at V and 0 bases at J, with 16 bases between. Germline V gene lookup returns CDR1 MNHEY and CDR2 SMNVEV (reference sequence). This CDR3 is 17 amino acids long. CDR3 protein: CASSPLTGLATNEKLFF. Written as DNA, the CDR3 is TGTGCCAGCAGTCCCCTAACAGGGCTTGCAACTAATGAAAAACTGTTTTTT.

The J gene is TRBJ1-2, the V gene TRBV9; TRBD1 matches at 7 bases. The ends lost 4 bases at V and 2 bases at J; junction bases unmatched: 14. The germline V gene has CDR1 SGDLS and CDR2 YYNGEE. The CDR3 extends over 17 amino acids. The CDR3: CASSPRDSQPPNYGYTF. Here the CDR3 DNA reads TGTGCCAGCAGCCCTCGGGACAGCCAGCCGCCCAACTATGGCTACACCTTC.

The chain has TRBV4-3 and TRBJ1-1, with D maybe TRBD1 (5 bases). In germline, CDR1 is LGHNA, CDR2 YSLEER. V gave up 3 bases and J gave up 5 bases, with 16 bases separating them. This CDR3 is 15 amino acids long. Here the CDR3 reads CASSHARRDGTEAFF. CDR3 nucleotides: TGCGCCAGCAGCCATGCCCGCAGGGATGGGACTGAAGCTTTCTTT.

The rearrangement uses TRBV6-6 and TRBJ1-4; no firm D call. Trimming took off 0 bases at V and 8 bases at J, with 13 bases between the two ends. CDR3 length: 15 residues. CDR1 is MNHNY, CDR2 SVGAGI, per germline (reference sequence). Here the CDR3 DNA reads TGTGCCAGCAGTTACTCGAGTCCCTCGGGAGAAAAACTGTTTTTT. It encodes CASSYSSPSGEKLFF.

V is TRBV27 and J is TRBJ2-7, with 12 bases fitting TRBD1. Germline assignment: CDR1 MNHEY and CDR2 SMNVEV (reference sequence). This CDR3 has 18 amino acids. The V segment lost 5 bases and the J segment 3 bases; nucleotides outside the gene matches: 14. The CDR3 here is CASSPQSRDRGQHYEQYF. The CDR3 nucleotides read TGTGCCAGCAGTCCTCAATCCCGGGACAGGGGGCAACACTACGAGCAGTACTTC.

This sequence joins TRBV19 and TRBJ1-1; perhaps TRBD1 as D (5 bases). Trimming shortened V by 5 bases and J by 1 base, and 11 bases separated the two germline ends. The length of the CDR3 is 14 residues. CDR1 LNHDA and CDR2 SQIVND come from the germline V gene (reference sequence). The CDR3 DNA follows: TGTGCCAGTAGTCTTCCAGGGCGGAACACTGAAGCTTTCTTT. Its translation: CASSLPGRNTEAFF.

V is TRBV30 and J is TRBJ2-2; D gene uncertain. The CDR3 is 16 residues long. Trimming removed 1 base at V and 3 bases at J, with 15 bases between. Germline V gene sequence: CDR1 GTSNPN, CDR2 SVGIG (reference sequence). The CDR3 region is CAWSGRRVDYTGELFF. The CDR3 DNA is TGTGCCTGGAGTGGCCGCCGGGTTGATTACACCGGGGAGCTGTTTTTT.

V gene TRBV6-4 combines with J gene TRBJ2-1, with TRBD2 matching over 7 bases. The V gene end was trimmed by 4 bases and the J gene end by 7 bases; junction bases not matched to a gene: 7. CDR1 and CDR2 from the germline V gene are MRHNA and SNTAGT. The CDR3 has 14 residues. The CDR3 loop reads CASSVGGSWNEQFF. CDR3 nucleotides: TGTGCCAGCAGTGTGGGCGGGAGCTGGAATGAGCAGTTCTTC.

The chain carries TRBV30 and TRBJ2-2; possible D gene TRBD1, 6 bases. V shed 2 bases and J shed 6 bases, with 10 bases lying between them. The V gene's germline CDR1 is GTSNPN and CDR2 SVGIG (reference sequence). This CDR3 contains 13 residues. CDR3 amino acids: CAWSWAGAGELFF. DNA for the CDR3: TGTGCCTGGAGTTGGGCAGGGGCCGGGGAGCTGTTTTTT.

This rearrangement joins TRBV6-5 to TRBJ2-7; 9 bases are a match to TRBD1. Germline trimming cut 2 bases from V and 4 bases from J; bases unmatched to any gene: 3. Per the germline V gene, CDR1 is MNHEY and CDR2 is SVGAGI. The CDR3 is 14 amino acids. The DNA of the CDR3 is TGTGCCAGCAGTTACGGACAGGGGTGGTACGAGCAGTACTTC. This sequence encodes CASSYGQGWYEQYF.

Notes on this clone: At one boundary the junction diverges from the germline segment, which might be a read error. The chain joins TRBV30 to TRBJ1-6; D gene ambiguous. This CDR3 has 13 residues. Germline V gene sequence: CDR1 GTSNPN, CDR2 SVGIG (reference sequence). As DNA, the CDR3 is TGTGCCTGGAGTCGTGCCTTAAATTCACCCCTACACTTT. As protein: CAWSRALNSPLHF.

CDR3 loop: CASSGEREATNNEQFF. For the CDR3, the DNA is TGTGCCAGCAGCGGCGAGCGGGAGGCTACTAACAATGAGCAGTTCTTC. J is TRBJ2-1 and V is TRBV9; TRBD2 matches at 9 bases. The germline V gene has CDR1 SGDLS and CDR2 YYNGEE. The CDR3 is made up of 16 amino acids. The trim removed 3 bases at V and 5 bases at J, leaving 9 bases unmatched.

The V call is TRBV19, the J call TRBJ1-1; D gene uncertain. Trimming pared 7 bases from V and 0 bases from J, leaving 21 bases between. In germline, CDR1 is LNHDA, CDR2 SQIVND (reference sequence). This CDR3 contains 17 residues. In nucleotides, the CDR3 is TGTGCCAGTACCAATGAGGGCAGGAGCGCCATGAACACTGAAGCTTTCTTT. This translates into CASTNEGRSAMNTEAFF. The variable domain in full, with the rest retrieved from reference TRBV19 and TRBJ1-1, is DGGITQSPKYLFRKEGQNVTLSCEQNLNHDAMYWYRQDPGQGLRLIYYSQIVNDFQKGDIAEGYSVSREKKESFPLTVTSAQKNPTAFYLCASTNEGRSAMNTEAFFGQGTRLTVV.

The chain is built from TRBV7-9 and TRBJ2-7; 12 nucleotides agree with TRBD1. Germline V gene data show CDR1 as SEHNR and CDR2 as FQNEAQ (reference sequence). J lost 5 bases, V lost 5 bases, and 7 bases had no gene match. The CDR3 covers 15 residues. In DNA, the CDR3 is TGTGCCAGCAGCCAAGGGGACAGGGGGCCCCACGAGCAGTACTTC. Translation gives CASSQGDRGPHEQYF.

CDR3 loop: CASSLALGSTEAFF. CDR3 nucleotides: TGTGCCAGCAGCTTAGCTCTGGGCTCGACTGAAGCTTTCTTT. This chain connects TRBV7-9 to TRBJ1-1; D is ambiguous. Per germline, CDR1 SEHNR and CDR2 FQNEAQ (reference sequence). Trimming took 0 bases from V and 5 from J, leaving 10 bases between them. This CDR3 region has 14 residues. Drawing the rest from reference TRBV7-9 and TRBJ1-1, the complete variable domain is DTGVSQNPRHKITKRGQNVTFRCDPISEHNRLYWYRQTLGQGPEFLTYFQNEAQLEKSRLLSDRFSAERPKGSFSTLEIQRTEQGDSAMYLCASSLALGSTEAFFGQGTRLTVV.